A selection of T cell receptor beta chains follows, all from one sample in a study of blood T cells in healthy people across ages. TCRdb reprocessed the 5' RACE reads with MiXCR, giving one entry per CDR3 protein. The profile shows roughly 800,000 distinct CDR3 sequences, 55% to 75% of them singletons. Source material: blood. Source of these receptors: a young man in good health. The CDR3 runs from the conserved cysteine through the conserved F or W. The D gene is left open where the match is weak. Clone size appears in some rows only: once, few, many, or a class for an expanded clone.

TRBV7-2,TRBD1,.,TRBJ2-7,TGTGCCAGCAGCTTAGAGGGCCCCGGGACAGGGCGAAACGAGCAGTACTTC,CASSLEGPGTGRNEQYF
TRBV10-2,.,.,TRBJ2-7,TGCGCCAGCAGTCCCACTAGTTTGCCCGAGCAGTACTTC,CASSPTSLPEQYF
TRBV10-3,.,few,TRBJ2-1,TGTGCCATCAGTGATACGAAAAACTCCTACAATGAGCAGTTCTTC,CAISDTKNSYNEQFF
TRBV12-3/TRBV12-4,.,few,TRBJ2-5,TGTGCCAGCACCACGTCAGAGAAGGGACCCCGAGGGACCCAGTACTTC,CASTTSEKGPRGTQYF
TRBV4-2,.,.,TRBJ2-6,TGTGCCAGCAGCCAAGCGGGTAGCCGCTCTGGGGCCAACGTCCTGACTTTC,CASSQAGSRSGANVLTF
TRBV4-3,.,few,TRBJ1-2,TGCGTCAGCAGCCAAGAGGGCCGAGGTGGCTACACCTTC,CVSSQEGRGGYTF
TRBV20-1,TRBD1,.,TRBJ1-1,TGCAGTGCCCTCCCCGACAGGGGGCGGTTCACTGAAGCTTTCTTT,CSALPDRGRFTEAFF
TRBV7-6,.,.,TRBJ2-3,TGTGCCAGCAGCCGTCTTGGGGCCGACACAGATACGCAGTATTTT,CASSRLGADTDTQYF
TRBV5-1,TRBD1,.,TRBJ2-1,TGCGCCAGCAACCGGGACAGGGGTAATGAGCAGTTCTTC,CASNRDRGNEQFF
TRBV6-2/TRBV6-3,.,.,TRBJ1-2,TGTGCCAGCAGTTACGACAGGTTAGGAGACTATGGCTACACCTTC,CASSYDRLGDYGYTF
TRBV7-9,TRBD2,.,TRBJ2-1,TGTGCCAGCAGCTTTGCGCCATATTCGGGGGGTCGAAAGCAGTTCTTC,CASSFAPYSGGRKQFF
TRBV29-1,TRBD2,few,TRBJ2-5,TGCAGCACTAGACGGGGGGGTACCCAAGAGACCCAGTACTTC,CSTRRGGTQETQYF
TRBV20-1,TRBD1,.,TRBJ2-7,TGCAGTGCTAGAGATCGGGCAGGGGGTAACTACGAGCAGTACTTC,CSARDRAGGNYEQYF
TRBV20-1,.,.,TRBJ2-3,TGCAGTGCCCGACCGGATACGCAGTATTTT,CSARPDTQYF
TRBV6-6,TRBD2,.,TRBJ2-7,TGTGCCAGCAGTCCAAGGACTAGCGGGAGGAACGACGAGCAGTACTTC,CASSPRTSGRNDEQYF
TRBV29-1,.,.,TRBJ2-7,TGCAGCGTTGATTCGGGATGCGAGCAGTACTTC,CSVDSGCEQYF
TRBV4-2,TRBD1,many,TRBJ2-5,TGTGCCAGCAGCTCGACAGGGAAAGAGACCCAGTACTTC,CASSSTGKETQYF
TRBV2,.,.,TRBJ2-5,TGTGCCAGCAGTGAGTGGAAGACCCAGTACTTC,CASSEWKTQYF
TRBV9,.,.,TRBJ2-1,TGTGCCAGCAGCGTAAGCAGGGATGAGCAGTTCTTC,CASSVSRDEQFF
TRBV11-2,TRBD2,few,TRBJ2-4,TGTGCCAGCACTAGCGGGGGGGGAAACATTCAGTACTTC,CASTSGGGNIQYF
TRBV6-5,TRBD1,.,TRBJ2-5,TGTGCCAGCAGTTACTCGAGGACAGGGGAGACCCAGTACTTC,CASSYSRTGETQYF
TRBV4-3,.,few,TRBJ2-7,TGCGCCAGCAGCCAAGCGCTTTTGCCGGGCCGGGGATACGAGCAGTACTTC,CASSQALLPGRGYEQYF
TRBV7-2,.,.,TRBJ2-5,TGTGCCAGCAGCTTAGATAGGGCTCAGTACTTC,CASSLDRAQYF
TRBV6-2/TRBV6-3,.,.,TRBJ2-6,TGTGCCAGCAGACAGGGTTACTCTGGGGCCAACGTCCTGACTTTC,CASRQGYSGANVLTF
TRBV7-7,TRBD2,.,TRBJ2-1,TGTGCTAGCGGGGGCCTGGACAATGAGCAGTTCTTC,CASGGLDNEQFF
TRBV7-2,.,.,TRBJ1-5,TGTGCCAGCAGCTTGGCGGGGCAGTATCAGCCCCAGCATTTT,CASSLAGQYQPQHF
TRBV4-1,.,.,TRBJ1-4,TGCGCCAGCAGCCAAGATCTAGAAAAACTGTTTTTT,CASSQDLEKLFF
TRBV7-2,TRBD2,.,TRBJ2-7,TGTGCCAGCAGCTTAGCGCGCAGCGGGAGGTCGTACGAGCAGTACTTC,CASSLARSGRSYEQYF
TRBV2,.,.,TRBJ2-5,TGTGCCAGCAGTGAAGCGCAGGGACGGCCAGAGACCCAGTACTTC,CASSEAQGRPETQYF
TRBV20-1,.,few,TRBJ2-7,TGCAGTGCTAGAGCTGGTGAGACAGTCTACGAGCAGTACTTC,CSARAGETVYEQYF
TRBV27,TRBD1,.,TRBJ2-7,TGTGCCAGCAGTGGAGGGACAGGCCTACGACGGTACTTC,CASSGGTGLRRYF
TRBV30,TRBD1,.,TRBJ2-5,TGTGCCTGGAGTATGGACAGGGCAGAGACCCAGTACTTC,CAWSMDRAETQYF
TRBV5-1,.,.,TRBJ2-5,TGCGCCAGCAGCTTCGGGCCGCAGCAACAAGAGACCCAGTACTTC,CASSFGPQQQETQYF